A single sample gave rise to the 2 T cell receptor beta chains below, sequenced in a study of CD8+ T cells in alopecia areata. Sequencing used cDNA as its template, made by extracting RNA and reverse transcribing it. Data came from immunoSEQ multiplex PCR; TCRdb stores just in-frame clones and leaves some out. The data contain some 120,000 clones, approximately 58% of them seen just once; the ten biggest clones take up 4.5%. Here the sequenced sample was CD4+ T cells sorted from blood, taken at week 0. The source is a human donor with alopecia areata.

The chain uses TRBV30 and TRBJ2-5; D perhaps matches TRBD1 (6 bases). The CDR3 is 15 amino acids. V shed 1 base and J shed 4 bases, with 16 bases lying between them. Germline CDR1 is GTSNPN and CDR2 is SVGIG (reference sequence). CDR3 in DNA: TGTGCCTGGAGTGATCCCCGCAGGGGCTCAGAGACCCAGTACTTC. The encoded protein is CAWSDPRRGSETQYF.

The CDR3 region is CASSQGLAAGELNEQFF. The CDR3 region has the DNA TGCGCCAGCAGCCAAGGTCTTGCGGCGGGAGAGCTCAATGAGCAGTTCTTC. This chain joins TRBV4-3 and TRBJ2-1; 7 bases match TRBD2. Germline assignment: CDR1 LGHNA and CDR2 YSLEER. The CDR3 contains 17 residues. V lost 1 base, J lost 6 bases, and 12 bases stayed unmatched.